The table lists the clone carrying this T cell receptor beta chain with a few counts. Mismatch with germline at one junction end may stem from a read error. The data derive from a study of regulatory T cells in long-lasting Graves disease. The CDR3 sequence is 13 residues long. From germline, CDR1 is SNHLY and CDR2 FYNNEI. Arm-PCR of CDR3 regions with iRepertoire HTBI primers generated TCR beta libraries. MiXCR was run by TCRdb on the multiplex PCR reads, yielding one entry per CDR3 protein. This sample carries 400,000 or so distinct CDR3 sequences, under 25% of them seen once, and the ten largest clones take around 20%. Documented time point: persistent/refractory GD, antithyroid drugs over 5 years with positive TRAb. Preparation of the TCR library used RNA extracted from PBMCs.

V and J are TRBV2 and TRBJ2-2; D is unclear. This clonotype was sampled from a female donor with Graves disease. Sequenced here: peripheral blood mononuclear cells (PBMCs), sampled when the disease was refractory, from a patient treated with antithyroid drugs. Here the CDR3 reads CASSHLYTGELFF. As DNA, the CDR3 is TGCGCCAGCAGCCATCTCTACACCGGGGAGCTGTTTTTT. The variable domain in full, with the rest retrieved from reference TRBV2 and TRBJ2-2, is EPEVTQTPSHQVTQMGQEVILRCVPISNHLYFYWYRQILGQKVEFLVSFYNNEISEKSEIFDDQFSVERPDGSNFTLKIRSTKLEDSAMYFCASSHLYTGELFFGEGSRLTVL.